Below are 12 T cell receptor beta chains sequenced from a single sample in a study of T-cell memory formation after mild COVID-19. TCRdb reanalysed the 5' RACE reads using MiXCR and keeps one entry per CDR3 protein. The sample carries around 500,000 distinct CDR3 sequences, around a sixth recorded once. The specimen was PBMCs or a T cell subset sorted from them (not recorded which). All receptors come from an adult woman who had mild COVID-19 (a few samples of this study predate the infection). Cell type and time point are not known.

This clonotype was detected only once. The rearrangement links TRBV2 to TRBJ2-1; D not certain. Trimming took off 3 bases at V and 10 bases at J, with 13 bases between the two ends. CDR1 and CDR2 (germline): SNHLY, FYNNEI. The CDR3 sequence is 13 residues long. This chain's CDR3 is CASSETFGSEQFF. The CDR3 DNA reads TGTGCCAGCAGTGAGACATTTGGCAGCGAGCAGTTCTTC.

This clonotype appeared many times. DNA of the CDR3: TGTGCCAGCAGTTTGACAGAGAATACCGGGGAGCTGTTTTTT. Translated: CASSLTENTGELFF. The chain couples TRBV28 to TRBJ2-2; a possible D gene is TRBD1 (5 bases). CDR3 size: 14 residues. In germline, CDR1 is MDHEN, CDR2 SYDVKM. Trimming took 3 bases from V and 5 from J, leaving 10 bases between them.

This clonotype was detected ten times or more. The chain uses TRBV7-2 and TRBJ2-2; 9 bases are a match to TRBD2. The germline V gene has CDR1 SGHTA and CDR2 FQGNSA. The CDR3 covers 15 residues. V lost 3 bases to trimming and J lost 4 bases; unmatched junction nucleotides: 3. Here the CDR3 reads CASSLSGGITGELFF. In nucleotides, the CDR3 is TGTGCCAGCAGCTTGAGCGGGGGGATCACCGGGGAGCTGTTTTTT. The entire variable domain, with the rest obtained from reference TRBV7-2 and TRBJ2-2, is as follows: GAGVSQSPSNKVTEKGKDVELRCDPISGHTALYWYRQSLGQGLEFLIYFQGNSAPDKSGLPSDRFSAERTGGSVSTLTIQRTQQEDSAVYLCASSLSGGITGELFFGEGSRLTVL.

In its sample, this clonotype was seen a few times. V gene TRBV24-1 combines with J gene TRBJ2-1, with 8 positions matching TRBD2. The CDR3 has 13 residues. From germline, CDR1 is KGHDR and CDR2 SFDVKD. V lost 5 bases, J lost 13 bases, and 9 bases stayed unmatched. CDR3 region: CATSVGLAGVQFF. The CDR3 nucleotides read TGTGCCACCAGTGTAGGACTAGCCGGAGTACAGTTCTTC.

This clonotype was counted at least ten times. V gene TRBV5-1 combines with J gene TRBJ2-1, with TRBD2 matching 8 bases. Germline V gene lookup returns CDR1 SGHRS and CDR2 YFSETQ. The CDR3 contains 16 residues. V dropped 4 bases and J dropped 5; count of bases not matched to a gene: 11. The CDR3 protein is CASSPTLSGSNNEQFF. CDR3 in DNA: TGCGCCAGCAGCCCGACCTTGAGCGGGAGCAACAATGAGCAGTTCTTC.

V and J are TRBV25-1 and TRBJ2-1; the D gene is possibly TRBD2 (6 bases). Germline V CDR1 and CDR2: MGHDK, SYGVNS. V lost 5 bases and J lost 5, with 10 bases in between. The CDR3 extends over 13 amino acids. CDR3 nucleotide sequence: TGTGCCAGCAGTAGACTAGTAAACAATGAGCAGTTCTTC. Translated, it gives CASSRLVNNEQFF.

The genes are TRBV4-1 and TRBJ1-4, with D perhaps matching TRBD1 (5 bases). The CDR3 spans 16 residues. Trimming stripped 0 bases from V and 7 bases from J, with 15 bases between. The V gene's germline CDR1 is MGHRA and CDR2 YSYEKL. This CDR3 is CASSQERSAGGEKLFF. CDR3 nucleotide sequence: TGCGCCAGCAGCCAAGAACGGAGCGCCGGGGGTGAAAAACTGTTTTTT.

This chain connects TRBV29-1 to TRBJ1-1, with TRBD1 matching over 10 bases. With V trimmed by 3 bases and J by 6 bases, 4 bases remained unmatched. Germline V gives CDR1 SQVTM, CDR2 ANQGSEA. The CDR3 consists of 13 residues. The DNA of the CDR3 is TGCAGCGTTGAGACAGGGGGCGTACCTGAAGCTTTCTTT. It translates to CSVETGGVPEAFF.

This clonotype was detected only a few times. The chain employs TRBV7-8 and TRBJ1-2, with unresolved D. CDR1 and CDR2 from the germline V gene are SGHVS and FQNEAQ. The CDR3 sequence is 16 residues long. V was pared by 2 bases and J by 3 bases, with 16 bases between. The CDR3 loop is CASSLYGVGVDYGYTF. DNA for the CDR3: TGTGCCAGCAGCTTATATGGGGTCGGGGTCGACTATGGCTACACCTTC.

A few counts support this clonotype. The chain joins TRBV4-1 to TRBJ2-5; 7 positions match TRBD1. The trim removed 3 bases at V and 5 bases at J, leaving 9 bases unmatched. Germline values: CDR1 MGHRA, CDR2 YSYEKL. The CDR3 spans 15 residues. CDR3 sequence: CASSQAQGVWETQYF. CDR3 DNA: TGCGCCAGCAGCCAGGCGCAGGGGGTTTGGGAGACCCAGTACTTC.

This clonotype showed up just a few times. The V call is TRBV12-3 or TRBV12-4, the J call TRBJ1-2; D perhaps matches TRBD1 (5 bases). V was trimmed by 6 bases and J by 12 bases, leaving 26 bases between them. CDR3 length: 15 amino acids. CDR3 DNA sequence: TGTGCCAGCAGCACCCCGGGGCGCCGCGGATTGACCCACACCTTC. Translating it yields CASSTPGRRGLTHTF.

CDR3 region: CSVEDRRQGDYGYTF. The CDR3 coding sequence is TGCAGCGTTGAAGATCGACGGCAGGGGGACTATGGCTACACCTTC. The V call is TRBV29-1, the J call TRBJ1-2; 7 nucleotides agree with TRBD1. The V gene's germline CDR1 is SQVTM and CDR2 ANQGSEA. After removal of 0 bases from V and 3 bases from J, the junction contained 7 bases not matched to a gene. The CDR3 has 15 amino acids.